These 14 T cell receptor beta chains were sequenced from one sample in a study of OX40 agonist ivuxolimab in advanced cancers. Clones were sequenced by immunoSEQ multiplex PCR, and TCRdb holds only the in-frame ones, with some missing. The data contain roughly 56,000 clones, about 89% of them singletons. The specimen was CD4+ or CD8+ T cells sorted from blood, collected in a trial of the OX40 agonist ivuxolimab. The receptors were sampled from an adult with an advanced solid tumor such as melanoma, head and neck, liver or kidney cancer.

The chain carries TRBV30 and TRBJ1-2; unclear D gene. This CDR3 is 14 amino acids long. V lost 0 bases to trimming and J lost 6 bases, with 14 bases between them. Per germline, CDR1 GTSNPN and CDR2 SVGIG (reference sequence). In DNA, the CDR3 is TGTGCCTGGAGTGTGAGGAGCCTCTTAGATGGCTACACCTTC. Its protein product is CAWSVRSLLDGYTF. Full variable domain (outside the CDR3, taken from reference TRBV30 and TRBJ1-2): SQTIHQWPATLVQPVGSPLSLECTVEGTSNPNLYWYRQAAGRGLQLLFYSVGIGQISSEVPQNLSASRPQDRQFILSSKKLLLSDSGFYLCAWSVRSLLDGYTFGSGTRLTVV.

CDR3 residues: CASSVTSGTDTQYF. CDR3 DNA sequence: TGTGCCAGCAGTGTAACTAGCGGCACAGATACGCAGTATTTT. The chain couples TRBV6-4 to TRBJ2-3; TRBD2 agrees at 7 bases. This CDR3 has 14 amino acids. Trimming at V came to 4 bases and at J to 1 base, leaving 2 bases not matched to a gene. Germline loops: CDR1 MRHNA, CDR2 SNTAGT.

The rearrangement joins TRBV11-2 to TRBJ2-3; the match to TRBD1 covers 8 bases. With V trimmed by 4 bases and J by 0 bases, 9 bases remained unmatched. The CDR3 is 17 residues long. Looked up from germline, CDR1 is SGHAT and CDR2 is FQNNGV. Here the CDR3 reads CASSSLLRGRSTDTQYF. As DNA, the CDR3 is TGTGCCAGCAGCTCTCTTCTCAGGGGGCGAAGCACAGATACGCAGTATTTT. The complete variable domain, with remaining parts taken from reference TRBV11-2 and TRBJ2-3, reads EAGVAQSPRYKIIEKRQSVAFWCNPISGHATLYWYQQILGQGPKLLIQFQNNGVVDDSQLPKDRFSAERLKGVDSTLKIQPAKLEDSAVYLCASSSLLRGRSTDTQYFGPGTRLTVL.

V is TRBV6-5 and J is TRBJ1-4, with a possible D match to TRBD1 (5 bases). The CDR3 length is 13 residues. Germline CDR1 reads MNHEY; CDR2 reads SVGAGI. Trimming removed 6 bases at V and 5 bases at J, with 10 bases between. The CDR3 nucleotides read TGTGCCAGCAGCCGGGGCCGAAATGAAAAACTGTTTTTT. Its protein product is CASSRGRNEKLFF.

The gene calls are TRBV4-1 and TRBJ2-7, with D maybe TRBD1 (5 bases). CDR3 length: 14 amino acids. Deletions cut 0 bases from V and 5 bases from J, with 11 bases between. CDR1 is MGHRA, CDR2 YSYEKL, per germline. CDR3 in DNA: TGCGCCAGCAGCCAAGACAGGGTTGCCCACGAGCAGTACTTC. This sequence encodes CASSQDRVAHEQYF.

With respect to this clone: Other DNA sequences from this sample encode an identical CDR3 as well. V and J are TRBV6-5 and TRBJ2-4; D perhaps matches TRBD1 (6 bases). This CDR3 is 14 amino acids long. Germline V gene data show CDR1 as MNHEY and CDR2 as SVGAGI. V shed 6 bases and J shed 4 bases, with 13 bases lying between them. CDR3 sequence (DNA): TGTGCCAGCAGAACCACAGGGAGTAAAAACATTCAGTACTTC. It specifies CASRTTGSKNIQYF.

The chain carries TRBV7-2 and TRBJ2-7, with 8 bases that match TRBD2. V lost 5 bases and J lost 4; bases outside the gene matches: 10. The CDR3 has 15 amino acids. Looked up from germline, CDR1 is SGHTA and CDR2 is FQGNSA. The CDR3 sequence is CASSRAGGDTYEQYF. CDR3 coding DNA: TGTGCCAGCAGCCGCGCCGGGGGGGACACTTACGAGCAGTACTTC.

The chain carries TRBV30 and TRBJ2-5; either TRBD1 or TRBD2 may fit D (5 bases each). The CDR3 spans 12 residues. Trimming stripped 4 bases from V and 5 bases from J, with 11 bases between. Germline V gene data show CDR1 as GTSNPN and CDR2 as SVGIG (reference sequence). The CDR3 coding sequence is TGTGCCTGGACAACCGGGACGGAGACCCAGTACTTC. Its translation: CAWTTGTETQYF.

The chain carries TRBV11-3 and TRBJ2-1; 7 bases align to TRBD1. There are 14 residues in the CDR3. Germline CDR1 reads SGHNT; CDR2 reads YENEEA. V dropped 1 base and J dropped 9; count of bases not matched to a gene: 6. The CDR3 sequence is CASSLGMTGSEQFF. The CDR3 bases are TGTGCCAGCAGCTTAGGGATGACAGGGAGTGAGCAGTTCTTC.

The rearrangement uses TRBV6-5 and TRBJ1-1; D gene uncertain. The V gene's germline CDR1 is MNHEY and CDR2 SVGAGI. The V gene lost 4 bases and the J gene lost 0 bases, with 12 bases spanning the gap. There are 15 residues in the CDR3. The CDR3 spells CASSSPQHMNTEAFF. In nucleotides, the CDR3 is TGTGCCAGCAGTTCCCCACAGCACATGAACACTGAAGCTTTCTTT.

The V gene is TRBV27, the J gene TRBJ2-1; possible D gene TRBD2, 5 bases. CDR3 size: 15 residues. The germline CDR1 and CDR2 sequences are MNHEY and SMNVEV (reference sequence). V gave up 3 bases and J gave up 3 bases, with 12 bases separating them. CDR3 sequence: CASSFAGEGYNEQFF. Here the CDR3 DNA reads TGTGCCAGCAGTTTTGCGGGCGAGGGCTACAATGAGCAGTTCTTC.

The chain is built from TRBV7-9 and TRBJ2-7; 10 positions match TRBD2. The CDR3 totals 14 residues. V lost 4 bases, J lost 6 bases, and 6 bases stayed unmatched. Germline V lookup: CDR1 SEHNR, CDR2 FQNEAQ (reference sequence). The CDR3 DNA reads TGTGCCAGCAGCTCCGGGACTAGCGCCTCCGAGCAGTACTTC. Its translation: CASSSGTSASEQYF.

This rearrangement joins TRBV4-1 to TRBJ2-1, with 7 nucleotides matching TRBD2. V shed 0 bases, J shed 6 bases, and the junction held 5 bases outside the gene matches. The CDR3 is 15 amino acids. Germline V CDR1 and CDR2: MGHRA, YSYEKL. The CDR3 nucleotides read TGCGCCAGCAGCCAAGAAAGAACTAGCGCCAATGAGCAGTTCTTC. Amino acid sequence: CASSQERTSANEQFF.

The CDR3: CASSSSGTGSYEQYF. CDR3 DNA sequence: TGTGCCAGCAGCTCCTCCGGGACAGGGTCCTACGAGCAGTACTTC. The chain is built from TRBV7-2 and TRBJ2-7, with TRBD1 matching over 9 bases. The CDR3 is made up of 15 amino acids. The J segment lost 1 base and the V segment lost 4 bases, leaving 5 bases of the junction unmatched. Germline values: CDR1 SGHTA, CDR2 FQGNSA.